Following are 11 T cell receptor beta chains from one sample sequenced in a study of CD8+ T cells in alopecia areata. Isolated RNA was reverse transcribed into cDNA used as the sequencing template. This table comes from immunoSEQ multiplex PCR, and its TCRdb copy is limited to in-frame clones, with some not included. The data show over 95,000 clones, with less than 70% seen just once and roughly 3.5% held by the top ten. Treatment of the sample: oral pan-JAK inhibitor, 5-10 mg twice daily. The sequencing here drew on CD4+ T cells sorted from blood, taken at week 24, from a patient treated with tofacitinib. Receptors originate from a human donor with alopecia areata.

The chain is built from TRBV29-1 and TRBJ1-4, with D unresolved. The V end lost 4 bases, the J end lost 3 bases, and 15 bases lay between the germline ends. The CDR3 runs 15 residues. The V gene's germline CDR1 is SQVTM and CDR2 ANQGSEA. CDR3 sequence (DNA): TGCAGCGTTGGAGCAAGGAGTTCAGCTAATGAAAAACTGTTTTTT. Amino acids: CSVGARSSANEKLFF.

This clone was observed a single time. The chain employs TRBV30 and TRBJ2-4; D is unclear. The CDR3 runs 13 residues. Germline CDR1 and CDR2: GTSNPN and SVGIG (reference sequence). Trimming pared 3 bases from V and 1 base from J, leaving 7 bases between. This chain's CDR3 is CAWSAVAKNIQYF. The CDR3 coding sequence is TGTGCCTGGAGCGCGGTTGCCAAAAACATTCAGTACTTC.

This chain connects TRBV25-1 to TRBJ2-3; 9 bases agree with TRBD1. J gave up 8 bases and V 7 bases, and 10 bases lay outside the gene matches. The CDR3 covers 14 residues. Germline V gene sequence: CDR1 MGHDK, CDR2 SYGVNS. The CDR3 protein is CASTRQGVRGTQYF. The CDR3 nucleotides read TGTGCCAGCACCAGACAGGGGGTGCGAGGTACGCAGTATTTT.

This chain links TRBV30 with TRBJ1-6, with 12 nucleotides matching TRBD1. The CDR3 is made up of 15 amino acids. Germline CDR1 and CDR2: GTSNPN and SVGIG (reference sequence). After removal of 2 bases from V and 9 bases from J, the junction contained 5 bases not matched to a gene. For the CDR3, the DNA is TGTGCCTGGAGTCTCGGGACAGGGGGCGCTTCACCCCTCCACTTT. It translates to CAWSLGTGGASPLHF.

V gene TRBV29-1 combines with J gene TRBJ2-5; 10 bases are shared with TRBD2. The trim removed 4 bases at V and 1 base at J, leaving 6 bases unmatched. Germline lookup yields CDR1 SQVTM and CDR2 ANQGSEA. The CDR3 totals 15 residues. CDR3 region: CSVALLAGFQETQYF. DNA of the CDR3: TGCAGCGTTGCATTACTAGCGGGGTTCCAAGAGACCCAGTACTTC.

The chain employs TRBV30 and TRBJ1-6; D gene uncertain. CDR3 size: 15 residues. CDR1 and CDR2 (germline): GTSNPN, SVGIG (reference sequence). Trimming removed 4 bases from V and 9 bases from J, with 19 bases in between. The CDR3 reads CAWNKAYLLGSPLHF. In DNA, the CDR3 is TGTGCCTGGAACAAGGCCTACCTACTGGGTTCACCCCTCCACTTT.

This chain links TRBV6-5 with TRBJ2-1; 8 bases align to TRBD1. The CDR3 extends over 13 amino acids. Per germline, CDR1 MNHEY and CDR2 SVGAGI. The V and J ends lost 7 bases and 8 bases, in that order; junction bases with no gene match: 7. DNA of the CDR3: TGTGCCAGCACCCTCCCAGGGGGCGATGAGCAGTTCTTC. Protein: CASTLPGGDEQFF.

CDR3 coding DNA: TGCAGCGTCCGCCTTTCAGTCCTAGCCAAAAACATTCAGTACTTC. Translated, it gives CSVRLSVLAKNIQYF. The chain uses TRBV29-1 and TRBJ2-4; D gene uncertain. Germline lookup yields CDR1 SQVTM and CDR2 ANQGSEA. Trimming pared 6 bases from V and 0 bases from J, leaving 15 bases between. The CDR3 covers 15 residues.

J is TRBJ1-1 and V is TRBV30, with 8 nucleotides matching TRBD1. Germline loops: CDR1 GTSNPN, CDR2 SVGIG (reference sequence). V shed 2 bases, J shed 7 bases, and the junction held 9 bases outside the gene matches. This CDR3 has 14 amino acids. DNA for the CDR3: TGTGCCTGGAGTCCCCGGACAGGGATAAATGAAGCTTTCTTT. As protein: CAWSPRTGINEAFF. The full variable domain, with the rest looked up from reference TRBV30 and TRBJ1-1, is SQTIHQWPATLVQPVGSPLSLECTVEGTSNPNLYWYRQAAGRGLQLLFYSVGIGQISSEVPQNLSASRPQDRQFILSSKKLLLSDSGFYLCAWSPRTGINEAFFGQGTRLTVV.

The V and J genes are TRBV11-3 and TRBJ2-1; a weak D match, TRBD2 (5 bases). Trimming took off 4 bases at V and 5 bases at J, with 9 bases between the two ends. Germline lookup yields CDR1 SGHNT and CDR2 YENEEA. CDR3 size: 13 residues. CDR3 amino acids: CASSSDSNNEQFF. Written as DNA, the CDR3 is TGTGCCAGCAGCTCGGACTCTAACAATGAGCAGTTCTTC.

Only a few counts were recorded for this clone. The chain employs TRBV7-2 and TRBJ1-1, with D maybe TRBD1 (6 bases). The V gene lost 1 base and the J gene lost 4 bases, with 7 bases spanning the gap. Germline lookup yields CDR1 SGHTA and CDR2 FQGNSA. The CDR3 length is 13 residues. The CDR3 reads CASSLGTATEAFF. DNA for the CDR3: TGTGCCAGCAGCTTAGGGACAGCCACTGAAGCTTTCTTT.